The TCR beta chain described here comes from a study of blood T cells in healthy people across ages (dated by TCRdb to about 2015). For the wider study: Template switching captured roughly one uniquely barcoded TCR beta cDNA molecule per two T cells in model experiments. Age-related changes in TCR beta repertoire diversity were measured in the study by deep sequencing normalized with unique cDNA molecular identifiers. The donors were split into four age groups: young (average 16 years), middle-aged (around 40), aged (62) and long-lived (roughly 80). For two donors (one aged 18 to 30 and one aged 80 or older), the study analyzed two additional independent replicas of 1 million unique cDNA reads from the same blood draw.

The CDR3 goes from the cysteine to the phenylalanine over 13 residues. The entry retains the CDR3 DNA only, 39 bases that are in frame from base 1. Systemically healthy Caucasian individuals from Russia, 39 in total and aged about 6 to 90 years, were included as donors. Each donor gave 8 to 10 milliliters of peripheral blood, collected into EDTA-treated Vacutainer tubes. PBMCs were isolated by Ficoll-Paque density-gradient centrifugation, with at least 6 million obtained per sample. Total RNA, at least 5 micrograms per sample, was extracted from PBMCs with Trizol reagent. For every donor, an aliquot of PBMCs went through flow cytometry to measure the percentages of naive CD45RAhigh/CD27high T cells. What the study reported, not specific to this receptor: Bulk unsorted PBMC profiling prevented conclusive comparison of naive and antigen-experienced compartments. Observed TCR beta diversity per million T cells fell roughly linearly with age, and a significant reduction was already apparent by age about 38. Estimates of total diversity based on one million sequenced T cells were considered lower bounds and underestimates. A strong correlation was found between observed TCR beta diversity and the percentage of naive T cells measured by flow cytometry. Donor CMV infection status was unknown, potentially confounding age-related changes in expanded clonotypes. Compared with the aged group, the long-lived group had more naive CD4+ T cells, fewer expanded clones and increased TCR diversity, suggesting age selection.

The method behind the library was 5' RACE. The instrument given in TCRdb is Illumina HiSeq 2500. A second PCR of about 6 to 11 cycles was run with a J-beta primer mix and a sample-barcoded 5' primer. A template-switch 5' adaptor carrying 12 random nucleotides introduced a unique molecular identifier onto each TCR beta cDNA molecule. Each sample yielded at least 2.5 million CDR3-containing paired-end reads. All of the RNA was converted into first-strand cDNA using the Mint cDNA synthesis kit, with a TRBC-specific oligonucleotide serving as the primer. All cDNA was treated with uracil-DNA glycosylase and then went through a first 18-cycle PCR with the universal primers M1SS and BC2_uni_R. In the authors' own workflow: For normalization, 1 million high-quality reads were randomly selected from each sample, with every read carrying a distinct molecular identifier. Instead of being binned into consensus sequences, reads with shared molecular identifiers were discarded. MiTCR, with a Q25 quality threshold and the strictest error-elimination algorithm, was used for CDR3 identification, clonotype clustering and error correction. Lower-bound total TCR beta diversity was estimated with a nonparametric unseen species model using Euler transformation. TCRdb cleaned the public reads at Q25 with fastp, built clones with MiXCR and kept in-frame beta chains. Each record represents a unique CDR3 protein, reported with the most common genes and DNA among its rows. TCRdb, rather than the study authors, made the V and J calls. Present in this sample are roughly 1 million distinct CDR3 sequences, under 30% of which were seen just once. Approximately 0.7% of the sample lies in the top ten.

There are a few counts of this clonotype. Its antigen is not yet known. At one end the junction does not follow the germline gene, possibly because of a read error. This sample was also put to use in a study of T cells of mothers and their children. Per the second study: Nine systemically healthy Caucasian individuals served as donors, namely three mothers together with their six children. cDNA synthesis consumed the entire amount of extracted RNA, loaded at about 1.5 ug RNA in each 15 ul reaction. Sample barcodes and 2-4 random nucleotides were added via the M1S primer in the second PCR. Each mother yielded over 8.5 million TCR beta CDR3 reads and each child a few million reads. TCR recombination output is similarly shaped by thymic selection in related and unrelated pairs, with a minor effect exerted by inherited differences. Normalized repertoire overlap in related mother-child pairs was always slightly higher than in unrelated mother-child pairs, but the difference was never significant. Persistent microchimeric T cell clones were not detected, at a sensitivity of approximately 100 clones per million clonotypes. In the study, deep NGS was used to compare the TCR beta repertoires of mothers and children, and features distinguishing related mother-child pairs from unrelated individuals were sought. Mothers averaged approximately 40 +/- 4 years of age and children averaged about 10 +/- 4 years. After adapters were ligated using NEBNext reagents, the libraries underwent 100+100 nt paired-end sequencing on an Illumina HiSeq 2000. To prevent cross-contamination, the mother and child libraries were prepared a month apart and were sequenced in separate runs. For each donor, somewhere between roughly 450,000 and 2,100,000 distinct TCR beta clonotypes were identified. Naive TCR beta clonotypes were estimated from low-frequency clonotypes matched to each donor's FACS-determined naive share, without sorting.

The specimen was blood. The chain links TRBV12-3 or TRBV12-4 with TRBJ1-3; the D gene cannot be resolved reliably. The sequence came from a girl aged 2-10 years in good health. In nucleotides, the sequence is TGTGCCAGCAGCTGGAGCTCTGGAAACACCCTATATTTT. Translated, this is CASSWSSGNTLYF.